The clone carrying this T cell receptor (beta chain) has only a few counts. Its target is not known. This record comes from a study of T-cell reconstitution after alpha-beta-depleted transplantation in children. Study-level results: Several hundred rapidly expanded clones from non-depleted graft cells reportedly supplied alpha-beta T cells about two months post-transplant. The study traced high day-60 TCRbeta diversity in some patients to surviving recipient T cells and thymic progenitors. T-cell numbers and diversity, one year after transplant, stemmed largely from T cells that were newly produced.

This sample's TCRbeta library carried unique molecular identifier barcodes. TCRdb re-analysed the PCR reads in MiXCR, keeping a single row per CDR3 protein. The sample holds fewer than 1 million distinct CDR3 sequences, about 16% seen once. V gave up 1 base and J gave up 2 bases; unmatched junction bases: 5. This CDR3 is 16 amino acids long. CDR1 and CDR2 from the germline V gene are SGHRS and YFSETQ. The chain combines TRBV5-1 with TRBJ2-3; 9 bases are a match to TRBD2. The sequence derives from a male patient aged 10-17 years who had a stem cell transplant for acute lymphoblastic leukemia, so the T cells may come from the graft donor. The sequenced sample was PBMCs, mostly from graft donor cells, obtained 360 days after TCRalphabeta/CD19-depleted stem cell transplant. The CDR3 nucleotides read TGCGCCAGCAGCTTGATTCTAGCGGGGAACACAGATACGCAGTATTTT. Its protein is CASSLILAGNTDTQYF.